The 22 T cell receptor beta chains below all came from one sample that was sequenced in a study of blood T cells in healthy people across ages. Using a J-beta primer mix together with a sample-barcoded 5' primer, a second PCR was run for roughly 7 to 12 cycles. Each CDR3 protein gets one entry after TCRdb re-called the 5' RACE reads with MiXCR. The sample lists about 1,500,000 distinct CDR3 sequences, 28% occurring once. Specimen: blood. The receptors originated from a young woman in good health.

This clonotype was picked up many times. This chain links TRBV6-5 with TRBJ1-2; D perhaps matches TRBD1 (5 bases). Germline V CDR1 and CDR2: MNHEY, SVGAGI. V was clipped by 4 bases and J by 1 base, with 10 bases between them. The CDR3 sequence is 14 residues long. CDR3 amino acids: CASSSRGYNYGYTF. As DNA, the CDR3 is TGTGCCAGCAGTTCCCGGGGCTATAACTATGGCTACACCTTC.

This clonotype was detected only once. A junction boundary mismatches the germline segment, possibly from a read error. The CDR3: CASSGVEGAEAFF. CDR3 nucleotide sequence: TGTGCCAGCAGTGGAGTTGAGGGGGCTGAAGCTTTCTTT. This rearrangement joins TRBV10-3 to TRBJ1-1, with D maybe TRBD1 (6 bases). Germline assignment: CDR1 ENHRY and CDR2 SYGVKD. The CDR3 consists of 13 residues.

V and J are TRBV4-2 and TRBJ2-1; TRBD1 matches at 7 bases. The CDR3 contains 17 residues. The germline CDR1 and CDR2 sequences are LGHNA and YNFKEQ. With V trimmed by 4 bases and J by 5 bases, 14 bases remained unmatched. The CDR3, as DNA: TGTGCCAGCAGCCCAGTGGCTAGGGACAGTGACCACAATGAGCAGTTCTTC. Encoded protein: CASSPVARDSDHNEQFF.

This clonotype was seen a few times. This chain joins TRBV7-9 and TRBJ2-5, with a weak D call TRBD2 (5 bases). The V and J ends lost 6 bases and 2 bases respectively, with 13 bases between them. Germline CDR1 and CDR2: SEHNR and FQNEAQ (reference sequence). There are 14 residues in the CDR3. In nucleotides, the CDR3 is TGTGCCAGCAGTCGAGGCGCGGGTCAAGAGACCCAGTACTTC. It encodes CASSRGAGQETQYF. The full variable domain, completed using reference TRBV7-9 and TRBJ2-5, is DTGVSQNPRHKITKRGQNVTFRCDPISEHNRLYWYRQTLGQGPEFLTYFQNEAQLEKSRLLSDRFSAERPKGSFSTLEIQRTEQGDSAMYLCASSRGAGQETQYFGPGTRLLVL.

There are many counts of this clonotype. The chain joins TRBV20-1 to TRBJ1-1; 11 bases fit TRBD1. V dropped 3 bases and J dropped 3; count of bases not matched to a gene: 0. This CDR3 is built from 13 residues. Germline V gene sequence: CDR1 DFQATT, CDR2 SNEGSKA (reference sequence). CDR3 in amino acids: CSARGQGDTEAFF. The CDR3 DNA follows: TGCAGTGCTAGGGGACAGGGGGACACTGAAGCTTTCTTT.

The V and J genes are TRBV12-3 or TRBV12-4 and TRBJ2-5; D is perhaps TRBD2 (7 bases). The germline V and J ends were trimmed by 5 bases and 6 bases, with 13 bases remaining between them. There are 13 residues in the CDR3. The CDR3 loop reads CASSRDGGQTQYF. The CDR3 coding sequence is TGTGCCAGCAGTCGGGACGGGGGGCAGACCCAGTACTTC.

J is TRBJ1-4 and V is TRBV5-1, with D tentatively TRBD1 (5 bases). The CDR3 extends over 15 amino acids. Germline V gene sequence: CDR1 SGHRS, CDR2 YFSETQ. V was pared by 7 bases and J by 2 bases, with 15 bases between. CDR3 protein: CASSDRGGTNEKLFF. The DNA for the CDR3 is TGCGCCAGCTCTGACCGCGGGGGGACTAATGAAAAACTGTTTTTT.

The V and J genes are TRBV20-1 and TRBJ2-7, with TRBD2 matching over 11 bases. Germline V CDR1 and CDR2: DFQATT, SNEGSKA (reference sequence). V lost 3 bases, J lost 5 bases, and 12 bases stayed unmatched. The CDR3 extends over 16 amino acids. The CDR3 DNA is TGCAGTGCTAGCCTTAGCGGGGGGGCCGTTCTAGACGAGCAGTACTTC. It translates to CSASLSGGAVLDEQYF.

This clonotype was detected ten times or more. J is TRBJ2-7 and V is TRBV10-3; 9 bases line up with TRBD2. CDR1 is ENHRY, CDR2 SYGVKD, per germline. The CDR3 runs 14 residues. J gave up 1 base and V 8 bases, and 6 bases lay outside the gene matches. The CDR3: CAIGRLADSYEQYF. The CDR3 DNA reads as TGTGCCATCGGGAGACTAGCGGATTCCTACGAGCAGTACTTC.

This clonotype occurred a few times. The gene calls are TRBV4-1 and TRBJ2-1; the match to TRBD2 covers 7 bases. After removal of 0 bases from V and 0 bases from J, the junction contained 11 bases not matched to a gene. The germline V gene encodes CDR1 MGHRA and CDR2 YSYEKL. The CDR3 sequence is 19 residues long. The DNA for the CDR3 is TGCGCCAGCAGCCAAGATCCTGGATCGATAGCGGGCTCCTACAATGAGCAGTTCTTC. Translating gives CASSQDPGSIAGSYNEQFF.

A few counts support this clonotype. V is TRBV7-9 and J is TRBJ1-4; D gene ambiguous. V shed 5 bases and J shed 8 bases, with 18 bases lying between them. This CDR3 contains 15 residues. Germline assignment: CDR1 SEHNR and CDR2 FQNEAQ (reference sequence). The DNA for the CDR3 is TGTGCCAGCAGCCTCCTGAGGGTGGCAGGAGAAAAACTGTTTTTT. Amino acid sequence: CASSLLRVAGEKLFF.

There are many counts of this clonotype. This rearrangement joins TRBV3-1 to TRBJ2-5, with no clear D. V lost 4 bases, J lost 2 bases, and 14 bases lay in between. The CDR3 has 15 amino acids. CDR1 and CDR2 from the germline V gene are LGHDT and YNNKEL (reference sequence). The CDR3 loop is CASSPPGSMQETQYF. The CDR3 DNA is TGTGCCAGCAGCCCTCCGGGTTCCATGCAAGAGACCCAGTACTTC.

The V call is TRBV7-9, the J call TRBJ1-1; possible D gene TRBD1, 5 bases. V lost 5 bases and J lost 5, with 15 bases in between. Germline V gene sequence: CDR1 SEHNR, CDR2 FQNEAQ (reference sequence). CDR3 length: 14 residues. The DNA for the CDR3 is TGTGCCAGCAGCGAATCAGGGAAGGCGACTGAAGCTTTCTTT. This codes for CASSESGKATEAFF.

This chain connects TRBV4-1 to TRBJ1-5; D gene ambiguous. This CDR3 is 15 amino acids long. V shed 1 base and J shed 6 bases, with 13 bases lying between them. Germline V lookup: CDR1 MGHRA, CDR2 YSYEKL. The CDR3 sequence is CASSQVIIPGQPQHF. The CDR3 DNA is TGCGCCAGCAGCCAAGTAATAATTCCGGGTCAGCCCCAGCATTTT.

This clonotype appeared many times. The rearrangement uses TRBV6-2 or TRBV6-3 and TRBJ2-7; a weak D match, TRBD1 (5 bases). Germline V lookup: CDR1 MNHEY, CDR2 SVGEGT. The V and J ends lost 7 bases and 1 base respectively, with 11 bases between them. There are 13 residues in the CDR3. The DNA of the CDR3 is TGTGCCAGCACTTTAAGGGGATCCTACGAGCAGTACTTC. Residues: CASTLRGSYEQYF.

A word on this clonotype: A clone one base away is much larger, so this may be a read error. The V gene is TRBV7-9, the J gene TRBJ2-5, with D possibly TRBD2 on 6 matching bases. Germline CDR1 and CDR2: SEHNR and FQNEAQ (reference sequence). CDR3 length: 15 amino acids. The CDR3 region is CAGSLSRDYQETQYF. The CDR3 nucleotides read TGTGCCGGCAGCCTCAGCCGGGACTACCAAGAGACCCAGTACTTC.

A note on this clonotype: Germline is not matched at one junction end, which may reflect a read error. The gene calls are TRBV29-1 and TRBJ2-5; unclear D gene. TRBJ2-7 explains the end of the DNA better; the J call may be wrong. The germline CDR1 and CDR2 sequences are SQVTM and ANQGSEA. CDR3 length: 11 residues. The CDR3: CGVKGNAEQYF. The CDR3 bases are TGCGGCGTGAAGGGCAATGCCGAGCAGTACTTC.

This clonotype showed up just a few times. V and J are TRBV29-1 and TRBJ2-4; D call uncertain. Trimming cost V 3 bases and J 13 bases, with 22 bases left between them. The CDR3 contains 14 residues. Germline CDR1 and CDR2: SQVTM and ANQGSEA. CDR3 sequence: CSVESGLSYNEQYF. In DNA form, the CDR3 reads TGCAGCGTTGAGTCGGGCTTGTCCTACAATGAGCAGTACTTC.

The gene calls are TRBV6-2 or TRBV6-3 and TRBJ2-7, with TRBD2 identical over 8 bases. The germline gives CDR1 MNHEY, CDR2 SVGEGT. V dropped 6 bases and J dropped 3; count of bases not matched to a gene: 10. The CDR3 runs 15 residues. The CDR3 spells CASRERTSLYYEQYF. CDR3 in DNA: TGTGCCAGCAGAGAGAGGACTAGCTTGTACTACGAGCAGTACTTC.

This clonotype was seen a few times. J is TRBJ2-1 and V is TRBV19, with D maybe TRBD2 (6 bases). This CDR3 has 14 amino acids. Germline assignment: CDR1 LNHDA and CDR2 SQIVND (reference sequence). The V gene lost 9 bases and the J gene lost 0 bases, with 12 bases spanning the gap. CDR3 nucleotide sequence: TGTGCCAGCGGGGTCGGGGGCTCCTACAATGAGCAGTTCTTC. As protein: CASGVGGSYNEQFF.

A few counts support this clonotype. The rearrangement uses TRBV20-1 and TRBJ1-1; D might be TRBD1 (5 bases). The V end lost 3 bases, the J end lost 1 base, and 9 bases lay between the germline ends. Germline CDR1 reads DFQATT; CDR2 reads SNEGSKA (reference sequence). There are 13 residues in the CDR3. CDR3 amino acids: CSARAGPNTEAFF. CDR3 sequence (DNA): TGCAGTGCTAGGGCGGGACCGAACACTGAAGCTTTCTTT.

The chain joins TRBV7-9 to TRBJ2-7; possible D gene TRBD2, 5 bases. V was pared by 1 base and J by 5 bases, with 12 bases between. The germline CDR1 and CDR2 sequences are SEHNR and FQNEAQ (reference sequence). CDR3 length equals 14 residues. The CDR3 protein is CASSLGTDGDEQYF. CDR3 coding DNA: TGTGCCAGCAGCTTAGGTACCGACGGGGACGAGCAGTACTTC.